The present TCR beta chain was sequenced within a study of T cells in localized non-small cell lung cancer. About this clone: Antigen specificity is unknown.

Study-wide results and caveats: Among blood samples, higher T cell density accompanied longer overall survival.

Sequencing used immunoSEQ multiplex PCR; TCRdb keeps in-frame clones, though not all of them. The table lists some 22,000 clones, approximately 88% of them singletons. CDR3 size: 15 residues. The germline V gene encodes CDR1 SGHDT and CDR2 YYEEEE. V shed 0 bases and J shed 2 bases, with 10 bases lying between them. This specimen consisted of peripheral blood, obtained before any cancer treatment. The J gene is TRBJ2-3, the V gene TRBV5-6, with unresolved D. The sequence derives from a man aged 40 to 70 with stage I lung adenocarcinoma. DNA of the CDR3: TGTGCCAGCAGCTTGGAAGAGTACCACACAGATACGCAGTATTTT. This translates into CASSLEEYHTDTQYF. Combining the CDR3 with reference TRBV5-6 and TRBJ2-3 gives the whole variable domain DAGVTQSPTHLIKTRGQQVTLRCSPKSGHDTVSWYQQALGQGPQFIFQYYEEEERQRGNFPDRFSGHQFPNYSSELNVNALLLGDSALYLCASSLEEYHTDTQYFGPGTRLTVL.